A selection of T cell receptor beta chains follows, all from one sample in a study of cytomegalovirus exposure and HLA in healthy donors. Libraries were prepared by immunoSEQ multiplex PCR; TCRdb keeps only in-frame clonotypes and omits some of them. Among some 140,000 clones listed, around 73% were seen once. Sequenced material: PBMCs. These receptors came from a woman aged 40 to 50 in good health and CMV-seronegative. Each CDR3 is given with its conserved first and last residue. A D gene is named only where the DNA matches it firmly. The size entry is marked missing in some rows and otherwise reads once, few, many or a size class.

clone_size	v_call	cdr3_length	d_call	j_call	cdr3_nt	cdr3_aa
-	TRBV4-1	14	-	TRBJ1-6	TGCGCCAGCAGCCAAGAAGATAGGGGGACACCCCTCCACTTT	CASSQEDRGTPLHF
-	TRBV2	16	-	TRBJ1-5	TGTGCCAGCAGTTCCGGACAGTCATATAGCAATCAGCCCCAGCATTTT	CASSSGQSYSNQPQHF
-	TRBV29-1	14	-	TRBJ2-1	TGCAGCGTTGACGCGGTAGCGGATTACAATGAGCAGTTCTTC	CSVDAVADYNEQFF
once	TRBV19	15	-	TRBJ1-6	TGTGCCAGTAGTGGGCTGTCCGTTGCGAATTCACCCCTCCACTTT	CASSGLSVANSPLHF
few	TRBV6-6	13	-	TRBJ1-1	TGTGCCAGCAGTTACCCTACGAACACTGAAGCTTTCTTT	CASSYPTNTEAFF
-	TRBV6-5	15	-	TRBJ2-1	TGTGCCAGCAGTTACTCGGGGGGAGTCTACAATGAGCAGTTCTTC	CASSYSGGVYNEQFF
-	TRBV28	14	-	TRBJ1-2	TGTGCCAGCAGCTGGGGAGGGTCGGACTATGGCTACACCTTC	CASSWGGSDYGYTF
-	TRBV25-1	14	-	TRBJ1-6	TGTGCCAGCAGTTTCGACAGGAGGAATTCACCCCTCCACTTT	CASSFDRRNSPLHF
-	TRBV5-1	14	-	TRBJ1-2	TGCGCCAGCAGCTTGGAGACAGGCTCGGATGGCTACACCTTC	CASSLETGSDGYTF
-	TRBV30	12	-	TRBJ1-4	TGTGCCTGGAGTGTAAGGGGTGAAAAACTGTTTTTT	CAWSVRGEKLFF
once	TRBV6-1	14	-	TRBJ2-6	TGTGCCAGCAGTGACCGGTTTGGGGCCAACGTCCTGACTTTC	CASSDRFGANVLTF
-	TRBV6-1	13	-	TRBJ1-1	TGTGCCAGCGGCTCAGTCGGGGGTGGTGAAGCTTTCTTT	CASGSVGGGEAFF
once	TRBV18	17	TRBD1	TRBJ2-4	TGTGCCAGCTCACCACTGACAGGGGTAGTGGCCAAAAACATTCAGTACTTC	CASSPLTGVVAKNIQYF
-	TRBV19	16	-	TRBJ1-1	TGTGCCAGTAGTATAGGATACGAGGGCACGAACACTGAAGCTTTCTTT	CASSIGYEGTNTEAFF
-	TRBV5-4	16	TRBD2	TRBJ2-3	TGTGCCAGCAACCCGACTAGCGGGGGGGCACTAACGACGCAGTATTTT	CASNPTSGGALTTQYF
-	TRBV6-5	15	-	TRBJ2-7	TGTGCCAGCAGTTACGCTCGCGGCAGTCCCTACGAGCAGTACTTC	CASSYARGSPYEQYF
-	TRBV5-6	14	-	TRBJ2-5	TGTGCCAGCAGCTTGGCAGGGGCCGGGGAGACCCAGTACTTC	CASSLAGAGETQYF
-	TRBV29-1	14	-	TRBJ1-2	TGCAGCGGTCTAAAACTTGACAGCAACTATGGCTACACCTTC	CSGLKLDSNYGYTF
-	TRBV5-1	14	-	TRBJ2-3	TGCGCCAGCAGCTTGGACACGCGGGGAGATACGCAGTATTTT	CASSLDTRGDTQYF
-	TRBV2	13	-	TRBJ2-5	TGTGCCAGCAGTGACGACAGAGAAGAGACCCAGTACTTC	CASSDDREETQYF
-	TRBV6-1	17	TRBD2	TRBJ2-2	TGTGCCAGCAGTGACGGACTAGCCTTCGCGAACACCGGGGAGCTGTTTTTT	CASSDGLAFANTGELFF
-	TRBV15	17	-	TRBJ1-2	TGTGCCACCAGCACCATCGGACAAGGCCCTACTAACTATGGCTACACCTTC	CATSTIGQGPTNYGYTF
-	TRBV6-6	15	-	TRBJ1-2	TGTGCCAGCAGTTACTCGGGGGGTTGGGACTATGGCTACACCTTC	CASSYSGGWDYGYTF
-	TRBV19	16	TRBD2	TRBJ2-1	TGTGCCAGTACTATAACCAGCGGGGGGGCTTTCTATGAGCAGTTCTTC	CASTITSGGAFYEQFF
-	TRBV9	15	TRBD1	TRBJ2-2	TGTGCCAGCAGCGCGAGGACAGGGGGCGGCGGGGAGCTGTTTTTT	CASSARTGGGGELFF
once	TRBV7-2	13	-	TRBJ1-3	TGTGCCAGCAGCCCCAGTTGGGGAAACACCATATATTTT	CASSPSWGNTIYF
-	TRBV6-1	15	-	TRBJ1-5	TGTGCCAGCAGTTCCGGACATCTTAGCAATCAGCCCCAGCATTTT	CASSSGHLSNQPQHF
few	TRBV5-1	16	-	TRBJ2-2	TGCGCCAGCAGCTTGGCCATGGGGCCGAACACCGGGGAGCTGTTTTTT	CASSLAMGPNTGELFF